The present T cell receptor (beta chain) was sequenced within a study of PD-L1 blockade in urothelial cancer. Whole-study context: Male patients with bladder-origin urothelial cancer numbered about 90% of the roughly 29. Samples came from 3 weeks, at the second dose, and 6 weeks into treatment. The median T cell count in blood samples was 110,000 to 150,000.

This clone was detected only once. The germline CDR1 and CDR2 sequences are MGHRA and YSYEKL. The CDR3 covers 15 residues. With V trimmed by 4 bases and J by 2 bases, 7 bases remained unmatched. Generated by immunoSEQ multiplex PCR, the TCRdb table keeps only in-frame clones and is missing some. This sample yields approximately 38,000 clones, of which 85% to 90% are seen a single time; around 2% belongs to the top ten. Patients' urothelial carcinoma was locally advanced or metastatic. The source was PBMCs, collected around atezolizumab (anti-PD-L1) treatment. The TCR comes from a man aged 60 to 69 with urothelial cancer. This chain connects TRBV4-1 to TRBJ2-5; 7 bases are shared with TRBD1. CDR3 coding DNA: TGCGCCAGCAGCCGAGACGGGACAGATCAAGAGACCCAGTACTTC. Protein sequence: CASSRDGTDQETQYF.